One sample yielded the 20 T cell receptor beta chains listed below, sequenced in a study of shared clonotypes between healthy human individuals. Repertoires were generated with immunoSEQ multiplex PCR, while TCRdb's copy carries only in-frame clones and drops some. Of about 2.3 million clones listed, 80% to 95% are singletons. The sequencing input was naive CD4+ T cells from PBMCs. Regarding subset: CD45RA+ positively selected. These receptors were obtained from a man younger than 35 in good health. Some clones in this sample may be carry-over from other donors' samples.

V is TRBV25-1 and J is TRBJ2-2; tentatively, D is TRBD2 (5 bases). This CDR3 spans 15 amino acids. Germline loops: CDR1 MGHDK, CDR2 SYGVNS. Trimming cost V 2 bases and J 6 bases, with 13 bases left between them. The CDR3 sequence is CASSETGSVAGELFF. The CDR3 DNA follows: TGTGCCAGCAGTGAAACGGGGTCGGTCGCCGGGGAGCTGTTTTTT.

The chain employs TRBV30 and TRBJ1-3, with D unclear. Per the germline V gene, CDR1 is GTSNPN and CDR2 is SVGIG (reference sequence). The length of the CDR3 is 14 residues. V was trimmed by 3 bases and J by 4 bases, leaving 13 bases between them. The CDR3 region is CAWRSKGGGNTIYF. The CDR3 DNA is TGTGCCTGGAGAAGTAAGGGAGGAGGAAACACCATATATTTT.

This chain connects TRBV27 to TRBJ2-7; the match to TRBD2 covers 10 bases. Germline CDR1 and CDR2: MNHEY and SMNVEV (reference sequence). The V segment lost 5 bases and the J segment 0 bases; nucleotides outside the gene matches: 22. This CDR3 region has 21 residues. CDR3 sequence reads: CASSLARGRSGLAGASYEQYF. The CDR3, as DNA: TGTGCCAGCAGTCTTGCACGCGGAAGATCGGGCCTAGCGGGGGCCTCCTACGAGCAGTACTTC.

V usage is TRBV27 and J usage is TRBJ1-4; TRBD1 might be the D (6 bases). CDR3 length: 15 amino acids. Deletions cut 5 bases from V and 7 bases from J, with 17 bases between. Germline CDR1 is MNHEY and CDR2 is SMNVEV (reference sequence). CDR3 amino acids: CASSKPGQGIEKLFF. CDR3 sequence (DNA): TGTGCCAGCAGTAAGCCGGGACAAGGGATTGAAAAACTGTTTTTT.

The chain joins TRBV28 to TRBJ1-2, with a weak D call TRBD1 (5 bases). V lost 2 bases and J 4 bases, leaving 11 bases between the germline ends. Germline lookup yields CDR1 MDHEN and CDR2 SYDVKM. The CDR3 has 14 amino acids. The CDR3, as DNA: TGTGCCAGCAGTTTAACAGGACCCTTCTATGGCTACACCTTC. This sequence encodes CASSLTGPFYGYTF.

The V call is TRBV11-3, the J call TRBJ1-1, with D uncertain. This CDR3 is built from 14 residues. Looked up from germline, CDR1 is SGHNT and CDR2 is YENEEA. V gave up 5 bases and J gave up 8 bases, with 18 bases separating them. The CDR3 sequence is CASSDHEARGEAFF. CDR3 DNA: TGTGCCAGCAGCGATCACGAGGCGCGGGGAGAAGCTTTCTTT.

This chain uses TRBV7-3 with TRBJ2-1; possible D gene TRBD2, 8 bases. V dropped 1 base and J dropped 8 bases, with 15 bases sitting between them. CDR3 length: 15 amino acids. Germline V gives CDR1 SGHTA, CDR2 FQGTGA. CDR3 coding DNA: TGTGCCAGCAGCTTAAACCCGGGAGGGGGCGATGAGCAGTTCTTC. It translates to CASSLNPGGGDEQFF.

V usage is TRBV5-1 and J usage is TRBJ2-1, with 10 bases matching TRBD1. CDR3 length: 14 amino acids. Germline loops: CDR1 SGHRS, CDR2 YFSETQ. V dropped 4 bases and J dropped 6; count of bases not matched to a gene: 4. The CDR3 sequence: CASSPGTGANEQFF. CDR3 DNA sequence: TGCGCCAGCAGCCCCGGGACAGGGGCCAATGAGCAGTTCTTC. The variable domain in full, completed from reference TRBV5-1 and TRBJ2-1, reads KAGVTQTPRYLIKTRGQQVTLSCSPISGHRSVSWYQQTPGQGLQFLFEYFSETQRNKGNFPGRFSGRQFSNSRSEMNVSTLELGDSALYLCASSPGTGANEQFFGPGTRLTVL.

V usage is TRBV7-2 and J usage is TRBJ2-1; the match to TRBD2 covers 8 bases. This CDR3 is 16 amino acids long. Germline V gene data show CDR1 as SGHTA and CDR2 as FQGNSA. The ends lost 4 bases at V and 6 bases at J; junction bases unmatched: 11. CDR3 protein: CASSSLWAGGPNEQFF. The CDR3 nucleotides are TGTGCCAGCAGCTCATTATGGGCGGGAGGCCCCAATGAGCAGTTCTTC.

J is TRBJ1-2 and V is TRBV5-1; TRBD1 matches 8 bases. Germline-derived CDR1 and CDR2 are SGHRS and YFSETQ. The CDR3 is 14 amino acids. V lost 4 bases and J lost 3; bases outside the gene matches: 5. CDR3: CASSAGGRDYGYTF. The CDR3 region has the DNA TGCGCCAGCAGCGCAGGGGGCAGGGACTATGGCTACACCTTC.

The chain links TRBV28 to TRBJ2-7; D unresolved. CDR1 and CDR2 from the germline V gene are MDHEN and SYDVKM. The V end lost 1 base, the J end lost 3 bases, and 7 bases lay between the germline ends. This CDR3 has 13 amino acids. The CDR3 reads CASSLYHFYEQYF. The CDR3 nucleotides read TGTGCCAGCAGTTTATACCACTTCTACGAGCAGTACTTC.

This clone has a single count. The rearrangement links TRBV5-1 to TRBJ1-3, with a tentative D call TRBD1 (6 bases). This CDR3 is built from 20 residues. Germline-derived CDR1 and CDR2 are SGHRS and YFSETQ. Deletions cut 0 bases from V and 1 base from J, with 23 bases between. The CDR3 DNA sequence: TGCGCCAGCAGCTTGGCCCCGCGCGTGGGGGGCGGCGGGTCTGGAAACACCATATATTTT. It yields the protein CASSLAPRVGGGGSGNTIYF.

The chain employs TRBV7-8 and TRBJ2-5, with D uncertain. Trimming removed 2 bases at V and 4 bases at J, with 20 bases between. The germline CDR1 and CDR2 sequences are SGHVS and FQNEAQ. The CDR3 length is 17 residues. CDR3 residues: CASSLYRDAMSSETQYF. As DNA, the CDR3 is TGTGCCAGCAGCTTATATAGGGATGCGATGTCGTCAGAGACCCAGTACTTC. The full variable domain, completed using reference TRBV7-8 and TRBJ2-5, is GAGVSQSPRYKVAKRGQDVALRCDPISGHVSLFWYQQALGQGPEFLTYFQNEAQLDKSGLPSDRFFAERPEGSVSTLKIQRTQQEDSAVYLCASSLYRDAMSSETQYFGPGTRLLVL.

DNA of the CDR3: TGTGCCAGCAGCCCTATGGGTTGGGGTTTTTGGGGCTACACCTTC. Protein product: CASSPMGWGFWGYTF. This chain connects TRBV7-9 to TRBJ1-2; no firm D call. V lost 5 bases to trimming and J lost 8 bases, with 21 bases between them. Germline CDR1 and CDR2: SEHNR and FQNEAQ (reference sequence). This CDR3 spans 15 amino acids. Together with reference TRBV7-9 and TRBJ1-2, the CDR3 gives the full variable domain: DTGVSQNPRHKITKRGQNVTFRCDPISEHNRLYWYRQTLGQGPEFLTYFQNEAQLEKSRLLSDRFSAERPKGSFSTLEIQRTEQGDSAMYLCASSPMGWGFWGYTFGSGTRLTVV.

Comments on this clone: The same CDR3 is also encoded by other DNA sequences in this sample. V is TRBV5-1 and J is TRBJ1-5; 9 nucleotides match TRBD1. Germline CDR1 SGHRS, CDR2 YFSETQ. The V segment lost 0 bases and the J segment 2 bases; nucleotides outside the gene matches: 0. CDR3 size: 15 residues. The CDR3 reads CASSLGTGGNQPQHF. In nucleotides, the CDR3 is TGCGCCAGCAGCTTGGGGACAGGGGGCAATCAGCCCCAGCATTTT.

The chain links TRBV6-1 to TRBJ2-1, with D maybe TRBD2 (5 bases). The V end was cut by 3 bases, the J end by 7 bases, with 22 bases between. The CDR3 has 17 amino acids. Germline CDR1 reads MNHNS; CDR2 reads SASEGT. The CDR3 DNA reads as TGTGCCAGCAGTGATGAGGGTGGTTGGGCTAGACGAAATGAGCAGTTCTTC. Translating gives CASSDEGGWARRNEQFF.

CDR3 DNA: TGTGCCAGCAGCTTAGAACAGCTTAACACTGAAGCTTTCTTT. Translating gives CASSLEQLNTEAFF. The chain joins TRBV7-2 to TRBJ1-1; D remains ambiguous. The CDR3 covers 14 residues. V lost 1 base to trimming and J lost 2 bases, with 8 bases between them. Germline CDR1 and CDR2: SGHTA and FQGNSA.

The rearrangement links TRBV2 to TRBJ2-7; either TRBD1 or TRBD2 may fit D (5 bases each). The CDR3 contains 13 residues. The germline V and J ends were trimmed by 6 bases and 2 bases, with 11 bases remaining between them. The V gene's germline CDR1 is SNHLY and CDR2 FYNNEI. The CDR3, as DNA: TGTGCCAGCAGGGGGGACGTAGCCTACGAGCAGTACTTC. Protein sequence: CASRGDVAYEQYF. Based on the CDR3 plus reference TRBV2 and TRBJ2-7, the full variable domain is EPEVTQTPSHQVTQMGQEVILRCVPISNHLYFYWYRQILGQKVEFLVSFYNNEISEKSEIFDDQFSVERPDGSNFTLKIRSTKLEDSAMYFCASRGDVAYEQYFGPGTRLTVT.

The V call is TRBV6-5, the J call TRBJ2-2, with D maybe TRBD1 (6 bases). There are 13 residues in the CDR3. V lost 3 bases and J 7 bases, leaving 9 bases between the germline ends. CDR1 is MNHEY, CDR2 SVGAGI, per germline. CDR3 sequence reads: CASSYDRHGELFF. CDR3 DNA sequence: TGTGCCAGCAGTTATGACAGGCACGGGGAGCTGTTTTTT.

This chain connects TRBV5-4 to TRBJ2-1, with TRBD1 matching 8 bases. V lost 5 bases, J lost 3 bases, and 7 bases stayed unmatched. Germline V gene lookup returns CDR1 SGHNT and CDR2 YYREEE (reference sequence). The CDR3 covers 15 residues. CDR3 sequence (DNA): TGTGCCAGCAGTTCCGGACAGGGATTCTACAATGAGCAGTTCTTC. As protein: CASSSGQGFYNEQFF.